These T cell receptor beta chains were read from a single sample in a study of CD8 T cells in Susac syndrome. MiXCR, applied by TCRdb to the immunoSEQ multiplex PCR reads, yields one record per CDR3 protein. The repertoire holds around 170,000 distinct CDR3 sequences, 95% seen once, with less than 0.2% in the top ten. The sequenced material came from CD8+ T cells from PBMCs. The receptors derive from a human donor with Susac syndrome. Both conserved end residues are part of each CDR3. D genes are given only for firm matches. The listing skips clone size in some rows; elsewhere it reads once, few, many or a size class.

TRBJ2-1	TRBD2	TRBV20-1	NA	TGCAGTGCTAGCGAAACTAGCGGGAGGGAAAATGAGCAGTTCTTC	CSASETSGRENEQFF
TRBJ2-5	NA	TRBV6-5	NA	TGTGCCAGCAGTTACTCCCCAGGGGCGGAGACCCAGTACTTC	CASSYSPGAETQYF
TRBJ2-3	TRBD2	TRBV4-2	NA	TGTGCCAGCAGCCAACGTGGACTAGCGGGAGGTGATACGCAGTATTTT	CASSQRGLAGGDTQYF
TRBJ1-2	TRBD1	TRBV9	NA	TGTGCCAGCAGCGAGGGACAGGGAGATGGCTACACCTTC	CASSEGQGDGYTF
TRBJ2-7	NA	TRBV5-6	NA	TGTGCCAGCAGCCTTCCTGGCGGGATCTACGAGCAGTACTTC	CASSLPGGIYEQYF
TRBJ2-5	NA	TRBV27	NA	TGTGCCAGCAGTTTATCCATGGAGGGAGTGGGCACCCAGTACTTC	CASSLSMEGVGTQYF
TRBJ2-3	NA	TRBV27	NA	TGTGCCAGCCAGCGACTCGGTCTCCCTAGCACAGATACGCAGTATTTT	CASQRLGLPSTDTQYF
TRBJ2-7	NA	TRBV30	once	TGTGCCTGGGACAGGACAAACGAGCAGTACTTC	CAWDRTNEQYF
TRBJ1-2	TRBD1	TRBV11-2	NA	TGTGCCAGCAGCTTAGTACAGGGGGCGGATGGCTACACCTTC	CASSLVQGADGYTF
TRBJ2-6	TRBD1	TRBV13	NA	TGTGCCAGCAGCTTAAGTGGACAGGGGCTGTTCTCTGGGGCCAACGTCCTGACTTTC	CASSLSGQGLFSGANVLTF
TRBJ1-1	TRBD1	TRBV9	NA	TGTGCCAGCAGCGTAGACGACAGGGGCACTGAAGCTTTCTTT	CASSVDDRGTEAFF